This is a list of T cell receptor beta chains from one sample in a study of tumour-infiltrating T cells in Burkitt lymphoma. Using immunoSEQ multiplex PCR, the repertoire was profiled, and TCRdb retains in-frame clones only, with some absent. The table has about 50,000 clones, roughly 30% seen once. Sequenced: tumor tissue. Source of these receptors: a human donor with Burkitt lymphoma. The CDR3 runs from the conserved cysteine through the conserved F or W. The D gene is left open where the match is weak. Size is stated for part of the rows, as once, few or many counts, or as a class when the clone is expanded.

few	TRBV4-2	NA	TRBJ1-2	CASSQEWATNYGYTF	TGTGCCAGCAGCCAAGAATGGGCCACAAACTATGGCTACACCTTC
few	TRBV7-8	NA	TRBJ2-7	CASSLAPSGSYEQYF	TGTGCCAGCAGCTTAGCGCCGTCTGGGTCCTACGAGCAGTACTTC
NA	TRBV5-8	NA	TRBJ2-2	CASSHPDSLNTGELFF	TGTGCCAGCAGCCACCCGGACAGCTTGAACACCGGGGAGCTGTTTTTT
NA	TRBV15	TRBD1	TRBJ1-2	CATSSPDRTHYGYTF	TGTGCCACCAGCAGCCCGGACAGGACCCACTATGGCTACACCTTC
NA	TRBV4-2	NA	TRBJ2-2	CASSSLGEIFTGELFF	TGTGCCAGCAGCTCCTTGGGGGAGATTTTCACCGGGGAGCTGTTTTTT
NA	TRBV7-3	TRBD2	TRBJ2-7	CASSLDGGGFYEQYF	TGTGCCAGCAGCTTAGACGGGGGAGGGTTCTACGAGCAGTACTTC
NA	TRBV7-6	NA	TRBJ2-7	CASSLRTESYEQYF	TGTGCCAGCAGCCTCCGAACCGAGAGCTACGAGCAGTACTTC
NA	TRBV30	NA	TRBJ2-6	CAQQVSGANVLTF	TGTGCCCAGCAAGTCTCTGGGGCCAACGTCCTGACTTTC
few	TRBV30	NA	TRBJ2-3	CAWAGGSPWTQYF	TGTGCCTGGGCGGGCGGGTCCCCGTGGACGCAGTATTTT
NA	TRBV7-9	NA	TRBJ2-3	CASSLANGGTDTQYF	TGTGCCAGCAGCTTAGCGAATGGGGGCACAGATACGCAGTATTTT
NA	TRBV29-1	TRBD1	TRBJ2-7	CSAEQGFPYEQYF	TGCAGCGCGGAACAGGGGTTCCCATACGAGCAGTACTTC
NA	TRBV7-9	NA	TRBJ1-2	CASSLEPGVGYTF	TGTGCCAGCAGCTTAGAACCAGGGGTTGGCTACACCTTC
NA	TRBV28	NA	TRBJ1-3	CASSSTLRTVLWGNTIYF	TGTGCCAGCAGTTCTACACTTCGGACTGTTCTCTGGGGAAACACCATATATTTT
NA	TRBV4-3	NA	TRBJ2-3	CASAGRTTDTQYF	TGCGCCAGCGCCGGGCGGACCACAGATACGCAGTATTTT
NA	TRBV5-1	NA	TRBJ2-2	CASSLARGNTGELFF	TGCGCCAGCAGCTTGGCCCGGGGTAACACCGGGGAGCTGTTTTTT
NA	TRBV6-6	NA	TRBJ2-3	CASSLPGTDTQYF	TGTGCCAGCAGTTTACCAGGCACAGATACGCAGTATTTT
NA	TRBV6-5	NA	TRBJ1-5	CASCNPGQPQHF	TGTGCCAGCTGCAACCCCGGTCAGCCCCAGCATTTT
once	TRBV10-2	NA	TRBJ1-1	CASRGWGGTEAFF	TGCGCCAGCAGAGGGTGGGGGGGGACTGAAGCTTTCTTT
few	TRBV29-1	TRBD1	TRBJ1-2	CSGGRDRVYGYTF	TGCAGCGGTGGCCGGGACAGGGTCTATGGCTACACCTTC
NA	TRBV6-4	NA	TRBJ2-1	CASRRLSSYNEQFF	TGTGCCAGCAGGCGACTGAGCTCCTACAATGAGCAGTTCTTC
NA	TRBV5-4	TRBD1	TRBJ2-7	CASSWDRGREQYF	TGTGCCAGCAGCTGGGACAGGGGGCGTGAGCAGTACTTC
NA	TRBV27	TRBD1	TRBJ2-7	CASSLSAGGDEQYF	TGTGCCAGCAGTTTAAGTGCAGGGGGCGACGAGCAGTACTTC
NA	TRBV7-3	NA	TRBJ2-1	CASRRGTGNEQFF	TGTGCCAGCAGGCGGGGAACCGGGAATGAGCAGTTCTTC
NA	TRBV7-9	TRBD2	TRBJ2-1	CASSLSSGSYNEQFF	TGTGCCAGCAGCTTATCTAGCGGTTCCTACAATGAGCAGTTCTTC
NA	TRBV4-3	NA	TRBJ1-5	CASSQDYDQPQHF	TGCGCCAGCAGCCAAGATTACGATCAGCCCCAGCATTTT
once	TRBV7-9	NA	TRBJ1-6	CASSRSDSHNSPLHF	TGTGCCAGCAGCCGCTCGGACAGTCATAATTCACCCCTCCACTTT
NA	TRBV7-2	TRBD1	TRBJ2-5	CASSLARDRAQETQYF	TGTGCCAGCAGCTTAGCCCGGGACAGAGCACAAGAGACCCAGTACTTC
NA	TRBV5-1	TRBD2	TRBJ2-3	CASSWGLAGGTSTDTQYF	TGCGCCAGCAGCTGGGGTCTAGCGGGGGGGACTAGCACAGATACGCAGTATTTT
once	TRBV7-9	NA	TRBJ2-7	CASSLGRKDEQYF	TGTGCCAGCAGCTTAGGCCGGAAAGACGAGCAGTACTTC
NA	TRBV21-1	NA	TRBJ2-7	CASTHKGQQRKYF	TGTGCCAGCACCCATAAGGGGCAACAAAGGAAATACTTC
NA	TRBV27	TRBD2	TRBJ2-1	CASSFSGGAMGEFF	TGTGCCAGCAGTTTTAGCGGGGGGGCCATGGGCGAGTTCTTC
NA	TRBV4-1	NA	TRBJ1-3	CASSQGGITGNTIYF	TGCGCCAGCAGCCAAGGCGGTATAACGGGAAACACCATATATTTT
NA	TRBV7-9	NA	TRBJ2-3	CASSLVGTDTQYF	TGTGCCAGCAGCTTAGTGGGCACAGATACGCAGTATTTT
few	TRBV2	NA	TRBJ2-2	CASSPAGKHTGELFF	TGTGCCAGCAGTCCCGCAGGGAAGCACACCGGGGAGCTGTTTTTT
few	TRBV6-5	TRBD1	TRBJ2-2	CASKTTGATRGELFF	TGTGCCAGCAAAACCACAGGGGCTACGAGAGGGGAGCTGTTTTTT
NA	TRBV11-2	NA	TRBJ1-1	CASSLERGGGNTEAFF	TGTGCCAGCAGCTTAGAAAGAGGCGGGGGGAACACTGAAGCTTTCTTT
few	TRBV2	TRBD1	TRBJ1-2	CASSGDRAYDYTF	TGTGCCAGCAGTGGGGACAGAGCTTATGACTACACCTTC
few	TRBV19	TRBD2	TRBJ2-3	CASSLRSGEIDTQYF	TGTGCCAGTAGTCTCCGAAGCGGGGAAATAGATACGCAGTATTTT
few	TRBV5-6	NA	TRBJ2-1	CASSPRGSAYNEQFF	TGTGCCAGCAGCCCTAGGGGGTCTGCCTACAATGAGCAGTTCTTC
NA	TRBV28	NA	TRBJ1-2	CASSLTEVYGYTF	TGTGCCAGCAGTTTAACGGAGGTCTATGGCTACACCTTC
NA	TRBV4-3	NA	TRBJ2-3	CASSQEWGAQLDTQYF	TGCGCCAGCAGCCAAGAATGGGGGGCTCAGTTGGATACGCAGTATTTT